Shown below are 6 T cell receptor beta chains from a single sample sequenced in a study of blood T cell repertoires in COVID-19. Repertoires were generated with immunoSEQ multiplex PCR, while TCRdb's copy carries only in-frame clones and drops some. Of around 98,000 clones listed, about 81% are singletons. Sequenced material: peripheral blood. The receptors stem from a man aged 65 to 85 with acute or convalescent COVID-19.

The chain couples TRBV9 to TRBJ2-2, with D perhaps TRBD2 (5 bases). From germline, CDR1 is SGDLS and CDR2 YYNGEE. The CDR3 contains 15 residues. V was shortened by 0 bases and J by 4 bases, with 10 bases between the two germline ends. Here the CDR3 reads CASSVGTPVTGELFF. In nucleotides, the CDR3 is TGTGCCAGCAGCGTAGGGACTCCCGTCACCGGGGAGCTGTTTTTT.

The V call is TRBV6-2 or TRBV6-3, the J call TRBJ2-3; 14 positions agree with TRBD2. Germline CDR1 reads MNHEY; CDR2 reads SVGEGT. The CDR3 is 16 residues long. V was clipped by 5 bases and J by 4 bases; unmatched bases: 5. CDR3 in DNA: TGTGCCAGCAGTCCCGGGACTAGCGGGAGCCCAGATACGCAGTATTTT. Translation: CASSPGTSGSPDTQYF.

The J gene is TRBJ2-2, the V gene TRBV5-1; the D gene is possibly TRBD1 (6 bases). The germline V gene encodes CDR1 SGHRS and CDR2 YFSETQ. The CDR3 covers 16 residues. The V end was cut by 1 base, the J end by 4 bases, with 14 bases between. CDR3 coding DNA: TGCGCCAGCAGCTTGCGGCAACAGGGTGCCACCGGGGAGCTGTTTTTT. Its translation is CASSLRQQGATGELFF.

The rearrangement links TRBV6-1 to TRBJ1-5, with D maybe TRBD1 (5 bases). CDR3 length: 13 amino acids. Germline CDR1 reads MNHNS; CDR2 reads SASEGT. V was pared by 1 base and J by 11 bases, with 12 bases between. CDR3 region: CASSEVGAGTQHF. CDR3 coding DNA: TGTGCCAGCAGTGAAGTTGGGGCGGGGACCCAGCATTTT.

This chain links TRBV28 with TRBJ1-2; tentatively, D is TRBD1 (6 bases). Germline lookup yields CDR1 MDHEN and CDR2 SYDVKM. The CDR3 loop spans 15 amino acids. Between the trimmed V and J ends, which lost 6 bases and 10 bases, there was a span of 24 bases. The DNA for the CDR3 is TGTGCCAGCAGCCCATGGGGGGGGCCTACGTCCGACTACACCTTC. Protein product: CASSPWGGPTSDYTF.

The chain carries TRBV13 and TRBJ2-5; the match to TRBD2 covers 8 bases. CDR1 is PRHDT and CDR2 is FYEKMQ in the germline V gene (reference sequence). The J segment lost 2 bases and the V segment lost 4 bases, leaving 6 bases of the junction unmatched. The CDR3 totals 15 residues. The chain's CDR3 is CASSYRVAGQETQYF. In nucleotides, the CDR3 is TGTGCCAGCAGCTACAGGGTAGCGGGACAAGAGACCCAGTACTTC.